The clone carrying this TCR beta chain was found many times. Its specificity is not known. This sample stems from a study of T cells in Graves' hyperthyroidism and ophthalmopathy. Across the study: Blood was drawn when the patient was first diagnosed and still untreated.

With duration under 3 months, ophthalmopathy was active: Clinical Activity Score at least 3, NOSPECS at least 4. Exclusion of patients followed from uncontrolled infection, other autoimmune disease, pregnancy or lactation. From RNA transcripts, TCR beta CDR3 regions were amplified. TCR CDR3 underwent first-round RT-PCR with the HTBI primer set. TCRdb reprocessed the multiplex PCR reads with MiXCR, giving one entry per CDR3 protein. The data hold fewer than 750,000 distinct CDR3 sequences, with over 12% observed a single time. Whole-study results and caveats: In validation, the model predicted ophthalmopathy. These predictions came a median about 6.5 months before onset.

The CDR3 has 14 amino acids. CDR1 is MDHEN, CDR2 SYDVKM, per germline. V lost 9 bases to trimming and J lost 7 bases, with 19 bases between them. The specimen was blood. The chain couples TRBV28 to TRBJ1-5; D perhaps matches TRBD1 (5 bases). This sequence originates from a woman in her 40s with Graves' ophthalmopathy. The CDR3 here is CASTRRGEYQPQHF. CDR3 nucleotide sequence: TGTGCCAGTACACGGCGGGGGGAATACCAGCCCCAGCATTTT.